These 31 T cell receptor beta chains originate from one sample sequenced in a study of cytomegalovirus exposure and HLA in healthy donors (dated by TCRdb to about 2017). Library creation used the immunoSEQ multiplex PCR assay. For the multiplex PCR, a mixture combining 60 forward primers for TCR Vbeta segments and 13 reverse primers for TCR Jbeta segments was used. TCRdb took this table from immuneACCESS and kept in-frame rearrangements with V and J called. Such tables lack part of the clones; where checked against another copy, unresolved V genes explain under half of the gap, and the rest is unexplained. For this sample the table gives around 300,000 clones, of which about 90% were detected only once. The top ten constitute roughly 2.3% of the sample. The sequenced sample was PBMCs. These receptors all stem from a woman aged 18-29 years in good health and CMV-seronegative.

The chain uses TRBV5-6 and TRBJ2-7; TRBD1 is a possible D gene (5 bases). Trimming left V 2 bases short and J 3 bases short, with 12 bases between. Germline CDR1 and CDR2: SGHDT and YYEEEE. The CDR3 is made up of 14 amino acids. DNA of the CDR3: TGTGCCAGCAGCTTAGTAGGCAGGGTCTACGAGCAGTACTTC. This codes for CASSLVGRVYEQYF.

This clone was seen only once. This chain joins TRBV7-9 and TRBJ1-6; D might be TRBD1 (5 bases). V was trimmed by 5 bases and J by 5 bases, leaving 22 bases between them. Germline V lookup: CDR1 SEHNR, CDR2 FQNEAQ (reference sequence). The CDR3 length is 18 residues. The CDR3 DNA reads TGTGCCAGCAGCACTTCCGGTCGGGGGTTACCAAATAATTCACCCCTCCACTTT. Encoded protein: CASSTSGRGLPNNSPLHF. Full variable domain (remainder filled in from reference TRBV7-9 and TRBJ1-6): DTGVSQNPRHKITKRGQNVTFRCDPISEHNRLYWYRQTLGQGPEFLTYFQNEAQLEKSRLLSDRFSAERPKGSFSTLEIQRTEQGDSAMYLCASSTSGRGLPNNSPLHFGNGTRLTVT.

This chain connects TRBV25-1 to TRBJ2-7; 9 positions agree with TRBD1. The CDR3 extends over 16 amino acids. V was clipped by 2 bases and J by 5 bases; unmatched bases: 10. Per the germline V gene, CDR1 is MGHDK and CDR2 is SYGVNS. CDR3 region: CASSEGGGQGIHEQYF. The DNA for the CDR3 is TGTGCCAGCAGTGAAGGTGGGGGACAGGGTATCCACGAGCAGTACTTC.

V is TRBV9 and J is TRBJ1-5, with D uncertain. This CDR3 spans 14 amino acids. Per the germline V gene, CDR1 is SGDLS and CDR2 is YYNGEE. The V gene lost 0 bases and the J gene lost 2 bases, with 6 bases spanning the gap. CDR3 coding DNA: TGTGCCAGCAGCGTAGGCCCGGGCAATCAGCCCCAGCATTTT. It codes for CASSVGPGNQPQHF.

V gene TRBV10-3 combines with J gene TRBJ2-7, with D possibly being TRBD1 (6 bases). V was trimmed by 3 bases and J by 0 bases, leaving 12 bases between them. CDR1 is ENHRY, CDR2 SYGVKD, per germline. The CDR3 runs to 15 residues. The CDR3 region is CAISDPGQRSYEQYF. CDR3 DNA: TGTGCCATCAGTGACCCGGGACAACGCTCCTACGAGCAGTACTTC.

This clone occurred a few times. The CDR3 DNA reads as TGTGCCAGCAGCGTGACGGGACTAGCTTTTGCAGATACGCAGTATTTT. Amino acid sequence: CASSVTGLAFADTQYF. This rearrangement joins TRBV27 to TRBJ2-3; 9 bases line up with TRBD2. This CDR3 is 16 amino acids long. Germline V CDR1 and CDR2: MNHEY, SMNVEV (reference sequence). Germline trimming cut 6 bases from V and 4 bases from J; bases unmatched to any gene: 11.

The CDR3 loop reads CASSETGGRNSPLHF. The DNA of the CDR3 is TGTGCCAGCAGTGAAACGGGGGGGCGGAATTCACCCCTCCACTTT. V is TRBV25-1 and J is TRBJ1-6; perhaps TRBD1 as D (6 bases). The V gene's germline CDR1 is MGHDK and CDR2 SYGVNS. The CDR3 extends over 15 amino acids. Trimming left V 2 bases short and J 7 bases short, with 12 bases between. Drawing the rest from reference TRBV25-1 and TRBJ1-6, the complete variable domain is EADIYQTPRYLVIGTGKKITLECSQTMGHDKMYWYQQDPGMELHLIHYSYGVNSTEKGDLSSESTVSRIRTEHFPLTLESARPSHTSQYLCASSETGGRNSPLHFGNGTRLTVT.

The V and J genes are TRBV28 and TRBJ2-7; perhaps TRBD1 as D (5 bases). CDR3 length: 11 residues. Trimming took off 10 bases at V and 5 bases at J, with 12 bases between the two ends. Per germline, CDR1 MDHEN and CDR2 SYDVKM. CDR3 amino acids: CAIGRQNEQYF. CDR3 sequence (DNA): TGTGCCATAGGGCGACAGAACGAGCAGTACTTC. Combining the CDR3 with reference TRBV28 and TRBJ2-7 gives the whole variable domain DVKVTQSSRYLVKRTGEKVFLECVQDMDHENMFWYRQDPGLGLRLIYFSYDVKMKEKGDIPEGYSVSREKKERFSLILESASTNQTSMYLCAIGRQNEQYFGPGTRLTVT.

V gene TRBV27 combines with J gene TRBJ2-4, with TRBD2 as a possible D gene (6 bases). Germline V gene data show CDR1 as MNHEY and CDR2 as SMNVEV (reference sequence). V was trimmed by 6 bases and J by 0 bases, leaving 6 bases between them. This CDR3 is 13 amino acids long. The CDR3 loop is CASRGLAKNIQYF. The CDR3 DNA follows: TGTGCCAGCAGGGGACTAGCCAAAAACATTCAGTACTTC.

This clone was detected only once. The chain joins TRBV5-1 to TRBJ1-5, with a weak D call TRBD1 (6 bases). Trimming left V 2 bases short and J 4 bases short, with 19 bases between. CDR1 SGHRS and CDR2 YFSETQ come from the germline V gene. CDR3 length equals 17 residues. The CDR3 sequence: CASSFSGTIGKNQPQHF. For the CDR3, the DNA is TGCGCCAGCAGCTTTAGCGGGACAATCGGCAAGAATCAGCCCCAGCATTTT.

As to this clone: Different DNA sequences within this sample yield the same CDR3. The chain combines TRBV5-4 with TRBJ2-5, with TRBD2 matching 8 bases. V lost 0 bases to trimming and J lost 5 bases; unmatched junction nucleotides: 3. The V gene's germline CDR1 is SGHNT and CDR2 YYREEE (reference sequence). CDR3 size: 14 residues. The CDR3, as DNA: TGTGCCAGCAGCTTGGCGGGGGGGCGCGAGACCCAGTACTTC. Translated, it gives CASSLAGGRETQYF.

The chain employs TRBV27 and TRBJ2-3; D is ambiguous. V lost 10 bases and J lost 2, with 13 bases in between. Germline lookup yields CDR1 MNHEY and CDR2 SMNVEV (reference sequence). The CDR3 is made up of 13 amino acids. CDR3 DNA: TGTGCCACCCAACAACAGAACACAGATACGCAGTATTTT. This codes for CATQQQNTDTQYF.

The rearrangement uses TRBV9 and TRBJ2-3; TRBD1 matches 7 bases. V shed 3 bases and J 5 bases; nucleotides not matched to a gene: 6. The CDR3 covers 14 residues. CDR1 is SGDLS and CDR2 is YYNGEE in the germline V gene. Here the CDR3 DNA reads TGTGCCAGCAGCGCCCGACAGGGAAAAGATACGCAGTATTTT. Translated, it gives CASSARQGKDTQYF.

The rearrangement links TRBV2 to TRBJ1-4, with D perhaps matching TRBD1 (6 bases). The germline V and J ends were trimmed by 7 bases and 8 bases, with 14 bases remaining between them. The CDR3 is 13 amino acids. The germline gives CDR1 SNHLY, CDR2 FYNNEI. CDR3 amino acids: CASTGGGREKLFF. CDR3 in DNA: TGTGCCAGCACGGGAGGGGGACGAGAAAAACTGTTTTTT.

The genes are TRBV5-1 and TRBJ1-1; perhaps TRBD1 as D (6 bases). Trimming took 0 bases from V and 0 from J, leaving 18 bases between them. The CDR3 consists of 18 residues. Germline lookup yields CDR1 SGHRS and CDR2 YFSETQ. CDR3 in DNA: TGCGCCAGCAGCTTGGCGCTTAGCAGGGGTTTTATGAACACTGAAGCTTTCTTT. It specifies CASSLALSRGFMNTEAFF.

V and J are TRBV20-1 and TRBJ2-6; possibly TRBD1 for D (5 bases). CDR3 length: 11 amino acids. Germline V lookup: CDR1 DFQATT, CDR2 SNEGSKA (reference sequence). CDR3 sequence reads: CAGSGANVLTF. The CDR3 region has the DNA TGCGCAGGGTCTGGGGCCAACGTCCTGACTTTC.

The V and J genes are TRBV7-8 and TRBJ1-4; D ambiguous. The germline CDR1 and CDR2 sequences are SGHVS and FQNEAQ. Trimming pared 1 base from V and 13 bases from J, leaving 19 bases between. The CDR3 has 15 amino acids. The chain's CDR3 is CASSLGDPSGSGLFF. Here the CDR3 DNA reads TGTGCCAGCAGCTTAGGAGACCCCTCTGGTTCGGGACTGTTTTTT.

The chain carries TRBV5-6 and TRBJ2-3; weak D call: TRBD2 (6 bases). V was trimmed by 5 bases and J by 2 bases, leaving 9 bases between them. The CDR3 is made up of 13 amino acids. Germline V lookup: CDR1 SGHDT, CDR2 YYEEEE. For the CDR3, the DNA is TGTGCCAGCAGGGCGGGGATCACAGATACGCAGTATTTT. This sequence encodes CASRAGITDTQYF.

The V and J genes are TRBV7-6 and TRBJ2-7; 7 bases are shared with TRBD1. V gave up 4 bases and J gave up 1 base; unmatched junction bases: 1. Germline-derived CDR1 and CDR2 are SGHVS and FNYEAQ. This CDR3 comprises 13 residues. CDR3 loop: CASSWDSSYEQYF. The CDR3 DNA reads TGTGCCAGCAGCTGGGACAGTTCCTACGAGCAGTACTTC. Looking up the rest from reference TRBV7-6 and TRBJ2-7 gives the full variable domain: GAGVSQSPRYKVTKRGQDVALRCDPISGHVSLYWYRQALGQGPEFLTYFNYEAQQDKSGLPNDRFSAERPEGSISTLTIQRTEQRDSAMYRCASSWDSSYEQYFGPGTRLTVT.

This chain links TRBV9 with TRBJ2-7, with 8 nucleotides matching TRBD1. Germline loops: CDR1 SGDLS, CDR2 YYNGEE. The CDR3 length is 15 residues. After removal of 0 bases from V and 3 bases from J, the junction contained 5 bases not matched to a gene. DNA for the CDR3: TGTGCCAGCAGCGTAGCTCCGACAGGGGACTACGAGCAGTACTTC. Residues: CASSVAPTGDYEQYF. The entire variable domain, with the rest obtained from reference TRBV9 and TRBJ2-7, is as follows: DSGVTQTPKHLITATGQRVTLRCSPRSGDLSVYWYQQSLDQGLQFLIQYYNGEERAKGNILERFSAQQFPDLHSELNLSSLELGDSALYFCASSVAPTGDYEQYFGPGTRLTVT.

The J gene is TRBJ2-1, the V gene TRBV7-9; D gene unclear. The CDR3 contains 15 residues. Trimming removed 2 bases at V and 0 bases at J, with 8 bases between. Germline CDR1 reads SEHNR; CDR2 reads FQNEAQ (reference sequence). Written as DNA, the CDR3 is TGTGCCAGCAGCTTAAGACAAAGCTCCTACAATGAGCAGTTCTTC. Its protein product is CASSLRQSSYNEQFF. Filled out from reference TRBV7-9 and TRBJ2-1, the complete variable domain reads DTGVSQNPRHKITKRGQNVTFRCDPISEHNRLYWYRQTLGQGPEFLTYFQNEAQLEKSRLLSDRFSAERPKGSFSTLEIQRTEQGDSAMYLCASSLRQSSYNEQFFGPGTRLTVL.

The count of this clone is one. V is TRBV7-9 and J is TRBJ2-1, with 9 bases lining up with TRBD2. Unmatched junction bases numbered 6, after V lost 0 bases and J lost 0 bases. Germline-derived CDR1 and CDR2 are SEHNR and FQNEAQ (reference sequence). This CDR3 contains 18 residues. The CDR3 DNA follows: TGTGCCAGCAGCTTAGCTAGCGGGGGCCCACGCTCCTACAATGAGCAGTTCTTC. It is translated as CASSLASGGPRSYNEQFF.

The V call is TRBV12-5, the J call TRBJ1-5; D is undetermined. Trimming left V 6 bases short and J 2 bases short, with 8 bases between. Germline CDR1 is LGHNT and CDR2 is FRNRAP. The CDR3 has 13 residues. CDR3 nucleotides: TGTGCTAGTGGGGCGGGCGGCAATCAGCCCCAGCATTTT. As protein: CASGAGGNQPQHF.

The chain couples TRBV4-2 to TRBJ2-7, with unresolved D. Per the germline V gene, CDR1 is LGHNA and CDR2 is YNFKEQ. The CDR3 contains 14 residues. Deletions cut 0 bases from V and 3 bases from J, with 9 bases between. In DNA form, the CDR3 reads TGTGCCAGCAGCCAAGATCAGTCAGGCTACGAGCAGTACTTC. This translates into CASSQDQSGYEQYF.

In this sample, this clone turned up a few times. The chain couples TRBV6-5 to TRBJ1-5; D is perhaps TRBD1 (5 bases). The V end lost 7 bases, the J end lost 4 bases, and 14 bases lay between the germline ends. The CDR3 is made up of 14 amino acids. Germline CDR1 MNHEY, CDR2 SVGAGI. The CDR3 region has the DNA TGTGCCAGCAAACCGGACGGGGGAAATCAGCCCCAGCATTTT. Protein: CASKPDGGNQPQHF.

This clone was picked up one time. The chain couples TRBV10-2 to TRBJ2-3; tentative D call: TRBD2 (7 bases). Germline loops: CDR1 WSHSY, CDR2 SAAADI. The CDR3 has 15 residues. Deletions cut 5 bases from V and 6 bases from J, with 18 bases between. The CDR3 loop reads CASSPAGAHGDTQYF. Here the CDR3 DNA reads TGCGCCAGCAGTCCGGCGGGGGCTCATGGGGATACGCAGTATTTT.

CDR3 loop: CASSPRETGTEAFF. CDR3 DNA sequence: TGTGCCAGCAGCCCCCGAGAAACCGGCACTGAAGCTTTCTTT. This rearrangement joins TRBV4-2 to TRBJ1-1; D uncertain. CDR1 and CDR2 from the germline V gene are LGHNA and YNFKEQ. This CDR3 has 14 amino acids. V shed 4 bases and J shed 4 bases, with 13 bases lying between them.

The V call is TRBV7-2, the J call TRBJ2-2; D gene uncertain. CDR3 length equals 12 residues. The V end was cut by 6 bases, the J end by 14 bases, with 16 bases between. Germline assignment: CDR1 SGHTA and CDR2 FQGNSA. CDR3 coding DNA: TGTGCCAGCAGAATGTCCCCCTCTGTACTGTTTTTT. Translation: CASRMSPSVLFF.

The chain joins TRBV7-8 to TRBJ2-7; the D gene is possibly TRBD2 (6 bases). Trimming pared 10 bases from V and 0 bases from J, leaving 16 bases between. The CDR3 has 14 amino acids. Germline-derived CDR1 and CDR2 are SGHVS and FQNEAQ. This CDR3 is CATHKEGSSYEQYF. The CDR3 nucleotides read TGTGCCACGCATAAGGAGGGATCCTCCTACGAGCAGTACTTC.

This clone appeared once. This rearrangement joins TRBV5-1 to TRBJ1-1; TRBD1 matches 8 bases. V dropped 0 bases and J dropped 2; count of bases not matched to a gene: 6. Germline V gene sequence: CDR1 SGHRS, CDR2 YFSETQ. The CDR3 loop spans 16 amino acids. The CDR3 here is CASSLAPTGDNTEAFF. CDR3 bases: TGCGCCAGCAGCTTGGCCCCGACAGGGGACAACACTGAAGCTTTCTTT.

The chain carries TRBV10-2 and TRBJ1-5, with D unresolved. V was pared by 6 bases and J by 5 bases, with 8 bases between. Germline CDR1 WSHSY, CDR2 SAAADI. This CDR3 has 12 amino acids. The CDR3 loop reads CASRDGDQPQHF. The CDR3, as DNA: TGCGCCAGCAGGGACGGGGATCAGCCCCAGCATTTT.